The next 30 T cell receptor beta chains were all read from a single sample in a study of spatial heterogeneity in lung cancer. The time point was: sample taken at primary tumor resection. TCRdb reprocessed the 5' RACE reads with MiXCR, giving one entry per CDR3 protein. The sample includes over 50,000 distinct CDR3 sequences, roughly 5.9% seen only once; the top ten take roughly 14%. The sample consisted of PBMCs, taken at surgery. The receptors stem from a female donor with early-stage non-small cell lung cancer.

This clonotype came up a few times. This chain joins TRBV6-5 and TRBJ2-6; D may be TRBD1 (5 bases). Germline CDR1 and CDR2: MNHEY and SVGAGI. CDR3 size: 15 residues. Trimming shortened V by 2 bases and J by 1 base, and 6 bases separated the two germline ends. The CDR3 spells CASSYAGSGANVLTF. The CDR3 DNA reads TGTGCCAGCAGTTACGCAGGGTCTGGGGCCAACGTCCTGACTTTC.

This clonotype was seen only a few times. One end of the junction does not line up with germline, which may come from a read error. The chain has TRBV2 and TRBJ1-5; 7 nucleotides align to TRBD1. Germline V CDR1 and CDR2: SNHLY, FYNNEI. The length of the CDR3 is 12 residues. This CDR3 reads CASGQENRPQHF. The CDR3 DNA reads TGTGCCAGCGGACAGGAAAATCGGCCCCAGCATTTT.

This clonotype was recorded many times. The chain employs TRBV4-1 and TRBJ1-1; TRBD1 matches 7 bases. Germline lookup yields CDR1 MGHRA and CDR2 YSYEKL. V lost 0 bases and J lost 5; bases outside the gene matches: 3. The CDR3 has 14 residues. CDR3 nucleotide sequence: TGCGCCAGCAGCCAAGAACAGGGGTGGACTGAAGCTTTCTTT. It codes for CASSQEQGWTEAFF.

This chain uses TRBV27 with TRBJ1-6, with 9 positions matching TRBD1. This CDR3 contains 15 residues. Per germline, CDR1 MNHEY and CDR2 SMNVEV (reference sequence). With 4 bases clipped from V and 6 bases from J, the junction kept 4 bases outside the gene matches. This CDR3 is CASSSGQGINSPLHF. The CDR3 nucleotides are TGTGCCAGCAGTTCGGGACAGGGAATTAATTCACCCCTCCACTTT.

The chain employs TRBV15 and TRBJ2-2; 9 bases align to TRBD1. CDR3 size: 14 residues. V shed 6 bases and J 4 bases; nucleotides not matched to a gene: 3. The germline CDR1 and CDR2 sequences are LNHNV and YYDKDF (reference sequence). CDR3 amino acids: CATRRDRVTGELFF. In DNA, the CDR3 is TGTGCCACCAGAAGGGACAGGGTCACCGGGGAGCTGTTTTTT.

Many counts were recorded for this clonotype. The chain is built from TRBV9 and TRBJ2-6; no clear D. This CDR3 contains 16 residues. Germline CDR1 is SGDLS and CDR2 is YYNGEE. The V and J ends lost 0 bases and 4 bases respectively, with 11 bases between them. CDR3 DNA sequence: TGTGCCAGCAGCGTAGATAGGGTGGCAGGGGCCAACGTCCTGACTTTC. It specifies CASSVDRVAGANVLTF.

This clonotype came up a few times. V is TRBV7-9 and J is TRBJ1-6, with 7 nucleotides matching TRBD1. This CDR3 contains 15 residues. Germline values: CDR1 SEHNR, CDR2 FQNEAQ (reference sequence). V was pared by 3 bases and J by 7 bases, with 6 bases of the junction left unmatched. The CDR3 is CASSFQTGDNSPLHF. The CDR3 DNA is TGTGCCAGCAGCTTTCAAACAGGGGACAATTCACCCCTCCACTTT.

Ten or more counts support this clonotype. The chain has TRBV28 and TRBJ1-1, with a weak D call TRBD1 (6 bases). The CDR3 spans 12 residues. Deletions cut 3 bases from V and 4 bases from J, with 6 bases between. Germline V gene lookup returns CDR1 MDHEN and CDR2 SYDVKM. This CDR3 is CASSLDSTEAFF. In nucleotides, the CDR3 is TGTGCCAGCAGTTTGGACAGCACTGAAGCTTTCTTT.

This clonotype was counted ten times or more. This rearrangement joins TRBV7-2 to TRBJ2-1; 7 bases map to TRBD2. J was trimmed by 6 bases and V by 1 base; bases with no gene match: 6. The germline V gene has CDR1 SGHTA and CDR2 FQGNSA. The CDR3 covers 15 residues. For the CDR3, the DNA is TGTGCCAGCAGCTTAGATCACTTAGCGGGCAATGAGCAGTTCTTC. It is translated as CASSLDHLAGNEQFF. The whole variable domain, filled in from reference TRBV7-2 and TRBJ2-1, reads GAGVSQSPSNKVTEKGKDVELRCDPISGHTALYWYRQSLGQGLEFLIYFQGNSAPDKSGLPSDRFSAERTGGSVSTLTIQRTQQEDSAVYLCASSLDHLAGNEQFFGPGTRLTVL.

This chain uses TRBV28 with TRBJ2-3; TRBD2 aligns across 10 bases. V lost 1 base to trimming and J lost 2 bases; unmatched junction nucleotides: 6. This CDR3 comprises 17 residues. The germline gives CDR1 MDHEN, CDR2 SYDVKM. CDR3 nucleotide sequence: TGTGCCAGCAGTTTATCGAGGACTAGCGGAAACACAGATACGCAGTATTTT. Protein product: CASSLSRTSGNTDTQYF.

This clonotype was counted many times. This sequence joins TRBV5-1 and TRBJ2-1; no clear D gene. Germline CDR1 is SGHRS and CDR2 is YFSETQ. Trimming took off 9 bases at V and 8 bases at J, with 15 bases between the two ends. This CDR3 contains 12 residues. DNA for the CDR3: TGCGCCACGCTGGGATCACGCGATGAGCAGTTCTTC. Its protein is CATLGSRDEQFF.

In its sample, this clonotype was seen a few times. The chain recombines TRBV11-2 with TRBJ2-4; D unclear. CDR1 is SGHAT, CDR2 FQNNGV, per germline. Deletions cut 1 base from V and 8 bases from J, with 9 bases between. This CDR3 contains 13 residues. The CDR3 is CASSLGLMDIQYF. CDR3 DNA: TGTGCCAGCAGCTTAGGGCTGATGGACATTCAGTACTTC.

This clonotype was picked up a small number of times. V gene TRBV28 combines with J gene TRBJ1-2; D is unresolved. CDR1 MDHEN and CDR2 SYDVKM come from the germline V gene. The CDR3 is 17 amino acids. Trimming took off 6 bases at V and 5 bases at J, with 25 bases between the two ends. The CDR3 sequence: CASRGGIGARIGYGYTF. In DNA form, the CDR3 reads TGTGCCAGCAGAGGCGGGATCGGAGCCCGCATTGGGTATGGCTACACCTTC.

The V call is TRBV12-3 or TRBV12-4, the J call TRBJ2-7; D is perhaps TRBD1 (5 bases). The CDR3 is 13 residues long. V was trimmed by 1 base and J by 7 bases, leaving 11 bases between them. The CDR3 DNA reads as TGTGCCAGCAGTTTAGGCAGGGCACTTGAGCAGTACGTC. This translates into CASSLGRALEQYV.

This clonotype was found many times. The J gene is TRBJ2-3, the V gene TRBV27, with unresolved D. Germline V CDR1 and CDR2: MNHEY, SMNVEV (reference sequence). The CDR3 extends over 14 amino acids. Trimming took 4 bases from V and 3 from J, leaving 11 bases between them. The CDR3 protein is CASSSGRYTDTQYF. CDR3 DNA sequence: TGTGCCAGCAGTTCGGGTCGATATACAGATACGCAGTATTTT.

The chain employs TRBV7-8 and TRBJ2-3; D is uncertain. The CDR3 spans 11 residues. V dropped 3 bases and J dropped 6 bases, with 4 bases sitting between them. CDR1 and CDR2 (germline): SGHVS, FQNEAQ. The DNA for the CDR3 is TGTGCCAGCAGCTTTTGGGATACGCAGTATTTT. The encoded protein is CASSFWDTQYF.

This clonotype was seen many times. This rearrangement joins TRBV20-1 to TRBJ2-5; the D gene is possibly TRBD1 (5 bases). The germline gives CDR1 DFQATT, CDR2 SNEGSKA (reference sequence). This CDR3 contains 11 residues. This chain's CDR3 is CQGQQEETQYF. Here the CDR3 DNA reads TGCCAGGGCCAACAAGAAGAGACCCAGTACTTC.

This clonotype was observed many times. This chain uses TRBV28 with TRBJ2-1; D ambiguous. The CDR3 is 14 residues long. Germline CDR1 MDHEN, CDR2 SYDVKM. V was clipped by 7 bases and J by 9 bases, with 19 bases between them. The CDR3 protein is CASTDGGALREQFF. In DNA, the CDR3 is TGTGCCAGCACTGATGGCGGAGCCCTCCGTGAGCAGTTCTTC. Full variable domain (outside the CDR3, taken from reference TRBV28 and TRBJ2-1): DVKVTQSSRYLVKRTGEKVFLECVQDMDHENMFWYRQDPGLGLRLIYFSYDVKMKEKGDIPEGYSVSREKKERFSLILESASTNQTSMYLCASTDGGALREQFFGPGTRLTVL.

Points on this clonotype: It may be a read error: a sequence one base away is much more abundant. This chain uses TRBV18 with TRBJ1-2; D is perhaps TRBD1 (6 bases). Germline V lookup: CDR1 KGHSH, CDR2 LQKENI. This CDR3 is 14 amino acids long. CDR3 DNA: TGTGCCAGCTCAGGGGCAGACAGGAGCAGTGGCTTCACCTTC. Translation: CASSGADRSSGFTF.

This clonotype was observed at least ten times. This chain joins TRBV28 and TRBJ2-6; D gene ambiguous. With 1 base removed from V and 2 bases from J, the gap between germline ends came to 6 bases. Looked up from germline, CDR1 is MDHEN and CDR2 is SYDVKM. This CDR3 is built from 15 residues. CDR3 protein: CASSLFRAGANVLTF. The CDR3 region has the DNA TGTGCCAGCAGTTTATTTCGGGCTGGGGCCAACGTCCTGACTTTC.

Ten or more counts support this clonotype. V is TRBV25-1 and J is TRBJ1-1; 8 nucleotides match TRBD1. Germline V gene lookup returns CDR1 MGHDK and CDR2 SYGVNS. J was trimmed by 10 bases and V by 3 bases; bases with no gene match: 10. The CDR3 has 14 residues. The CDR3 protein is CASSDPGQGVLAFF. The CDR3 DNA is TGTGCCAGCAGTGATCCAGGACAGGGCGTCTTAGCTTTCTTT.

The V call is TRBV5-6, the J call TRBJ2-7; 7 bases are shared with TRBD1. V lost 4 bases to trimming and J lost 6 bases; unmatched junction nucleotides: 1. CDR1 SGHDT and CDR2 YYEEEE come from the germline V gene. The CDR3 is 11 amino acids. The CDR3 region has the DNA TGTGCCAGCAGCAGGGGGCGCGAGCAGTACTTC. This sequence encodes CASSRGREQYF.

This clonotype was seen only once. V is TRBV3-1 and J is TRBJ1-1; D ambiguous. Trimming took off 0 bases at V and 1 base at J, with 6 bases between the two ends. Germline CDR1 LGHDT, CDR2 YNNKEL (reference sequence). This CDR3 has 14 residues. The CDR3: CASSQEVENTEAFF. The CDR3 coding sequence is TGTGCCAGCAGCCAAGAGGTCGAGAACACTGAAGCTTTCTTT.

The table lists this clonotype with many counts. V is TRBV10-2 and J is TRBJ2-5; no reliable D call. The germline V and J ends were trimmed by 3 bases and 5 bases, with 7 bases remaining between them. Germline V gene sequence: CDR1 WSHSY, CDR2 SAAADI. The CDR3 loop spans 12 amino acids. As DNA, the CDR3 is TGCGCCAGCAGTGAAGTGGGGGAGACCCAGTACTTC. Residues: CASSEVGETQYF.

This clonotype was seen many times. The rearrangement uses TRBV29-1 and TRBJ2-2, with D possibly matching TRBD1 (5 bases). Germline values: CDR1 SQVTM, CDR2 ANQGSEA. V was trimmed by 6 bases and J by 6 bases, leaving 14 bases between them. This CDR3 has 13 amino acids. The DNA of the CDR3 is TGCAGCGTCCAGGGCCCGACATCCGGGGAGCTGTTTTTT. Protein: CSVQGPTSGELFF.

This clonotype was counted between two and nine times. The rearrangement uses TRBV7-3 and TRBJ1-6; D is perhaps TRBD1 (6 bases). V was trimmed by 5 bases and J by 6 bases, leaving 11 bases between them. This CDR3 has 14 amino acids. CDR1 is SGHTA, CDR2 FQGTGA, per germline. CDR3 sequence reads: CASSTGTRNSPLHF. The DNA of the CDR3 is TGTGCCAGCAGCACCGGGACACGTAATTCACCCCTCCACTTT. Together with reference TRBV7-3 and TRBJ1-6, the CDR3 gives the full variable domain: GAGVSQTPSNKVTEKGKYVELRCDPISGHTALYWYRQSLGQGPEFLIYFQGTGAADDSGLPNDRFFAVRPEGSVSTLKIQRTERGDSAVYLCASSTGTRNSPLHFGNGTRLTVT.

CDR3 protein: CATSRGPAFSNQPQHF. The CDR3 region has the DNA TGTGCCACCAGCAGAGGCCCAGCTTTTAGCAATCAGCCCCAGCATTTT. The V call is TRBV15, the J call TRBJ1-5; D not resolved. The CDR3 totals 16 residues. Germline-derived CDR1 and CDR2 are LNHNV and YYDKDF (reference sequence). The germline V and J ends were trimmed by 1 base and 0 bases, with 10 bases remaining between them.

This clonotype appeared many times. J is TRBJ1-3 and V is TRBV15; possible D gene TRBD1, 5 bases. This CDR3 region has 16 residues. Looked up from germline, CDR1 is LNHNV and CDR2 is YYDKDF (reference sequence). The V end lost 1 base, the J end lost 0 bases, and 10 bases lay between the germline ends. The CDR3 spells CATSRAGRDSGNTIYF. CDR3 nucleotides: TGTGCCACCAGCAGAGCGGGCAGGGACTCTGGAAACACCATATATTTT.

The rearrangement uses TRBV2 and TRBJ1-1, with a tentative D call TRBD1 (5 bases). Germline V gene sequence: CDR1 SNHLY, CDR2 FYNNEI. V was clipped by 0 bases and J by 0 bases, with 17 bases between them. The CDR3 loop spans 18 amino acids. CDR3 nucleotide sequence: TGTGCCAGCAGTGAAGCGCTTATGGGAGGGGATTTGAACACTGAAGCTTTCTTT. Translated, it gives CASSEALMGGDLNTEAFF.

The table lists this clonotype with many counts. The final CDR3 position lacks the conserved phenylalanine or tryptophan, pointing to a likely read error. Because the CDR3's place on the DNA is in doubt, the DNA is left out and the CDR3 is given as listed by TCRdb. CDR3 residues: CASSGQVKA. The gene calls are TRBV9 and TRBJ2-7; the DNA was not compared with TRBD1, the D call given in the table. Germline V gene data show CDR1 as SGDLS and CDR2 as YYNGEE. Including both end residues, the CDR3 is 9 amino acids long.